Listed here is a single T cell receptor beta chain. No antigen is known for it. TCRdb's copy holds only in-frame clones and misses some; the assay was immunoSEQ multiplex PCR. This sample has 200,000 to 250,000 clones; around four fifths occur once, and the top ten carry around 5.6%. This CDR3 spans 17 amino acids. V was clipped by 4 bases and J by 9 bases; unmatched bases: 12. Per the germline V gene, CDR1 is SGHNT and CDR2 is YYREEE (reference sequence). This sample was taken from a study of cytomegalovirus exposure and HLA in healthy donors. Study results and caveats: Specificity of a few CMV-associated chains for CMV antigens was verified in vitro. Most observed TCR sequences were rare, whereas some public TCRs were detected in many donors. A list of roughly 160 TCR beta chains associated with cytomegalovirus was given.

Sequenced sample: PBMCs. The receptor was derived from a woman under 30 in good health and CMV-seronegative. The chain joins TRBV5-4 to TRBJ2-1; 14 positions match TRBD2. The CDR3 region is CASSMGLAGEGVVEQFF. The CDR3 nucleotides read TGTGCCAGCAGCATGGGACTAGCGGGAGAGGGGGTGGTTGAGCAGTTCTTC.